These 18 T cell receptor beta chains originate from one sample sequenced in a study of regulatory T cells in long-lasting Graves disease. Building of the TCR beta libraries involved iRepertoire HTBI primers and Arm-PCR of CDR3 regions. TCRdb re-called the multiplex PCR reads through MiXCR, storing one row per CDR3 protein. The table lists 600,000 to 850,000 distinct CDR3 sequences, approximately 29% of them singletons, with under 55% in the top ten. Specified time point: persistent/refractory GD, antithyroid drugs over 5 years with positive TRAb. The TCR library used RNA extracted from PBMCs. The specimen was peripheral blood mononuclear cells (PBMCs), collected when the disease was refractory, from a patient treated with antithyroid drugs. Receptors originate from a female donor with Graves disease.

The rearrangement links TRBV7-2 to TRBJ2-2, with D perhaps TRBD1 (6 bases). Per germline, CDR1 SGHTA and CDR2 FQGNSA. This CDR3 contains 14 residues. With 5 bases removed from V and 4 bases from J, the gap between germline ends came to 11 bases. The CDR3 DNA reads TGTGCCAGCAGCCAGGGGATAGGCACCGGGGAGCTGTTTTTT. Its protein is CASSQGIGTGELFF.

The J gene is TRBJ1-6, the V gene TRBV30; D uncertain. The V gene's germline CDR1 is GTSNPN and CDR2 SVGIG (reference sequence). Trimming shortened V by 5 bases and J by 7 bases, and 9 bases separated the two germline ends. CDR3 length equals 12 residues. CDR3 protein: CAWRIQNSPLHF. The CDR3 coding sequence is TGTGCCTGGCGGATCCAGAATTCACCCCTCCACTTT. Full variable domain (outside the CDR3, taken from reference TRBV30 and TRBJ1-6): SQTIHQWPATLVQPVGSPLSLECTVEGTSNPNLYWYRQAAGRGLQLLFYSVGIGQISSEVPQNLSASRPQDRQFILSSKKLLLSDSGFYLCAWRIQNSPLHFGNGTRLTVT.

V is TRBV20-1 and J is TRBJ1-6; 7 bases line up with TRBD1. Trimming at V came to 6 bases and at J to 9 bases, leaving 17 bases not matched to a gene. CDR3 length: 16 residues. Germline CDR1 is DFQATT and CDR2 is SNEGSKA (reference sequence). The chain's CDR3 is CSAEGGGAGRFSPLHF. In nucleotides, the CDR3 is TGCAGTGCCGAAGGAGGGGGCGCAGGACGTTTTTCACCCCTCCACTTT.

CDR3 region: CAWSADRGQGYTF. CDR3 bases: TGTGCCTGGAGTGCCGACAGGGGGCAGGGCTACACCTTC. J is TRBJ1-2 and V is TRBV30; 10 bases line up with TRBD1. Germline CDR1 reads GTSNPN; CDR2 reads SVGIG (reference sequence). The CDR3 length is 13 residues. Trimming at V came to 1 base and at J to 8 bases, leaving 4 bases not matched to a gene.

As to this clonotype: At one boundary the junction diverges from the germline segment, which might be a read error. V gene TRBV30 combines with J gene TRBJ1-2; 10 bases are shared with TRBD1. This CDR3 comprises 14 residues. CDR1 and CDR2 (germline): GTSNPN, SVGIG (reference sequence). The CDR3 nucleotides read TGTGCCCGGAGTGCAACCCGGGACAGGGGCGGCTACACCTTC. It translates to CARSATRDRGGYTF.

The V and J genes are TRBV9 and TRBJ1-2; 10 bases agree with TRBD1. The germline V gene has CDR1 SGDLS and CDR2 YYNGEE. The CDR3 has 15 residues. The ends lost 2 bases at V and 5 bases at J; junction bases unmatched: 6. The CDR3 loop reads CASSVRPGQGYGYTF. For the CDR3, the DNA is TGTGCCAGCAGCGTTCGACCGGGACAGGGGTATGGCTACACCTTC.

CDR3 protein: CASSLSHQPQHF. The DNA for the CDR3 is TGTGCCAGCAGTTTATCTCATCAGCCCCAGCATTTT. This rearrangement joins TRBV12-3 or TRBV12-4 to TRBJ1-5; no definite D call. The CDR3 totals 12 residues. Trimming removed 2 bases from V and 5 bases from J, with 4 bases in between.

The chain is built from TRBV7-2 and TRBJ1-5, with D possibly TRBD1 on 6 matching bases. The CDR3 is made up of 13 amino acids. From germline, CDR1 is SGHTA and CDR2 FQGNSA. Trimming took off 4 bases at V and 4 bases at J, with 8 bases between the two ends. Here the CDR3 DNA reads TGTGCCAGCAGCTGGACAGAAAATCAGCCCCAGCATTTT. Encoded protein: CASSWTENQPQHF.

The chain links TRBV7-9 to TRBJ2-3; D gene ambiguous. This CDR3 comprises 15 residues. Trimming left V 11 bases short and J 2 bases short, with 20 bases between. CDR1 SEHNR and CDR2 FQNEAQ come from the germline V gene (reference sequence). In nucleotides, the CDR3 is TGTGCCTCCCTCCCAAAGGACGGATTCACAGATACGCAGTATTTT. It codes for CASLPKDGFTDTQYF. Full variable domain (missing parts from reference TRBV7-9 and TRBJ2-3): DTGVSQNPRHKITKRGQNVTFRCDPISEHNRLYWYRQTLGQGPEFLTYFQNEAQLEKSRLLSDRFSAERPKGSFSTLEIQRTEQGDSAMYLCASLPKDGFTDTQYFGPGTRLTVL.

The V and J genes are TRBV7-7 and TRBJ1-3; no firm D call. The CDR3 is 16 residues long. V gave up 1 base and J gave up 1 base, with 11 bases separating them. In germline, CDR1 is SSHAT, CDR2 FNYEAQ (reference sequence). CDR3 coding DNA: TGTGCCAGCAGCTTAGATGGCCCCCGGTCTGGAAACACCATATATTTT. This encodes CASSLDGPRSGNTIYF.

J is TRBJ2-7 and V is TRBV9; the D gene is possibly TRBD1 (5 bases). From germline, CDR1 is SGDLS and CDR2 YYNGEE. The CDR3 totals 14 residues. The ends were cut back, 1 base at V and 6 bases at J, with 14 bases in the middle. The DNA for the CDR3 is TGTGCCAGCAGCGTAAGCCCAGGGCGGCCCGAGCAGTACTTC. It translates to CASSVSPGRPEQYF.

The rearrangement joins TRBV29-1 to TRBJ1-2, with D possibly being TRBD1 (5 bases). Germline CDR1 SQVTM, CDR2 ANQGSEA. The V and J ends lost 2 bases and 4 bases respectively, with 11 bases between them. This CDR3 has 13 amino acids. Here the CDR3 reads CSVELRGTYGYTF. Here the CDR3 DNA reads TGCAGCGTTGAACTTCGCGGGACCTATGGCTACACCTTC.

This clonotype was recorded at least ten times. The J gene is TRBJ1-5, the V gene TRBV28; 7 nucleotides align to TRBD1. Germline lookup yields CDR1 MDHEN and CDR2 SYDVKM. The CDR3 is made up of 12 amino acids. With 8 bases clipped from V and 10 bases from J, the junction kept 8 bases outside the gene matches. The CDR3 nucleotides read TGTGCCAGCCAACAGGGGATCAAACCCCAGCATTTT. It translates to CASQQGIKPQHF.

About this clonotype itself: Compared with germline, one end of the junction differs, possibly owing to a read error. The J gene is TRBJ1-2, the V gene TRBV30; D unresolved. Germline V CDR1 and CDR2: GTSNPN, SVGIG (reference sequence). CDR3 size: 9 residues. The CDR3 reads CALDYGYIF. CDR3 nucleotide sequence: TGTGCGCTGGACTATGGCTACATCTTC.

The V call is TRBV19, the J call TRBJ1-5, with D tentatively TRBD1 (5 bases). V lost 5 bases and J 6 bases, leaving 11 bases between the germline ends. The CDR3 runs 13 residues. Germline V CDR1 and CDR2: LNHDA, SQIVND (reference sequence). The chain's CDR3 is CASSPIGGQPQHF. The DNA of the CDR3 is TGTGCCAGTAGTCCCATCGGGGGTCAGCCCCAGCATTTT. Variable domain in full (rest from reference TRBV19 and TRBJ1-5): DGGITQSPKYLFRKEGQNVTLSCEQNLNHDAMYWYRQDPGQGLRLIYYSQIVNDFQKGDIAEGYSVSREKKESFPLTVTSAQKNPTAFYLCASSPIGGQPQHFGDGTRLSIL.

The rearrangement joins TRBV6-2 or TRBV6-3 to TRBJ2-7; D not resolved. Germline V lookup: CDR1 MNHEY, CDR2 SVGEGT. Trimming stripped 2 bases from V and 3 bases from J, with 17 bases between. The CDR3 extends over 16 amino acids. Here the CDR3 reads CASSYRLVDPNYEQYF. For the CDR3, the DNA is TGTGCCAGCAGTTACCGTCTAGTGGATCCCAACTACGAGCAGTACTTC.

The CDR3 DNA is TGTGCCAGCAGTGAATTCCGAGACGGCCTTAAGTCGGGCTACACCTTC. It translates to CASSEFRDGLKSGYTF. This chain connects TRBV2 to TRBJ1-2; D remains unclear. The length of the CDR3 is 16 residues. V lost 2 bases and J 8 bases, leaving 21 bases between the germline ends. Looked up from germline, CDR1 is SNHLY and CDR2 is FYNNEI.

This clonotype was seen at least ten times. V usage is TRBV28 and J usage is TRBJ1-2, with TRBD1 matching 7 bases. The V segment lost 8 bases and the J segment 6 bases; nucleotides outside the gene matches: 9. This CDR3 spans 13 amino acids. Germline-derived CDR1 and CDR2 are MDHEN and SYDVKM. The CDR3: CASSRDSKDGYTF. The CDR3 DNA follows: TGTGCCAGCTCAAGGGACAGCAAGGATGGCTACACCTTC.